This T cell receptor (beta chain) comes out of a study of T cells in Graves' hyperthyroidism and ophthalmopathy. Study-wide points: Appearing also in blood were most of the thyroid clonotypes expanded above 0.001.

RNA transcripts yielded amplified TCR beta CDR3 regions. Researchers ran a first-round RT-PCR on the TCR CDR3 using the HTBI primer set. TCRdb re-analysed the multiplex PCR reads in MiXCR, keeping a single row per CDR3 protein. The sample has roughly 420,000 distinct CDR3 sequences; 15% to 18% are singletons. Diagnosis of hyperthyroidism was new in patients aged 18 to 65, and its duration was under 2 months. Diagnoses rested on clinical symptoms, serum thyroxine and TRAb, thyroid ultrasound and orbital computed tomography. Comments on this clonotype: Its target is not known.

There are 13 residues in the CDR3. The germline V gene encodes CDR1 SGHTA and CDR2 FQGTGA. V was pared by 5 bases and J by 2 bases, with 8 bases between. This clonotype originated in a woman aged 18-29 years with Graves' hyperthyroidism. J is TRBJ2-3 and V is TRBV7-3; D is unresolved. The sequenced material came from blood. CDR3 sequence (DNA): TGTGCCAGCAGCCCCCAACTCACAGATACGCAGTATTTT. Protein product: CASSPQLTDTQYF.